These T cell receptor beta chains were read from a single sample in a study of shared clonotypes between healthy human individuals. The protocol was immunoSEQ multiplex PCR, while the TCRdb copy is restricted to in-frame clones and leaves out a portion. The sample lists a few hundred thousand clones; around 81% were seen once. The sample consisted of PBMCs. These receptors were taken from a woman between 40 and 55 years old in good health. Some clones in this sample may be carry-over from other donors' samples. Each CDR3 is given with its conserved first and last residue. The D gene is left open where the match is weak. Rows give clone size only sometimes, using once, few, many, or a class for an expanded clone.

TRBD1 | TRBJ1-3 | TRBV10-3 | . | TGTGCCATCAGTGAATTGACAGGGGACTCTGGAAACACCATATATTTT | CAISELTGDSGNTIYF
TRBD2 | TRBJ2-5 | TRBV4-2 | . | TGTGCCAGCAGCCAAGGTCCCAGGGGACTAGGAGAGACCCAGTACTTC | CASSQGPRGLGETQYF
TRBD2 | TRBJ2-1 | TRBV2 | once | TGTGCCAGCAAAGGACTAGCGGCCTCCTACAATGAGCAGTTCTTC | CASKGLAASYNEQFF
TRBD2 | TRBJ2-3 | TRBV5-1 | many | TGCGCCAGCAGCCCGGGACTAGCTTCAGATACGCAGTATTTT | CASSPGLASDTQYF
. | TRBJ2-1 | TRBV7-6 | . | TGTGCCAGCAGCCGACCGCTCCGGGACAACCTCAATGAGCAGTTCTTC | CASSRPLRDNLNEQFF
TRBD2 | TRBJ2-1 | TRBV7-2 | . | TGTGCCAGCAGCTACTCGACTAGCGGAGCTGGCTACAATGAGCAGTTCTTC | CASSYSTSGAGYNEQFF
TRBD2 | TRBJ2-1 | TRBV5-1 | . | TGCGCCAGCAGCTTGAGAGCTAGCGGGGTCAACTACAATGAGCAGTTCTTC | CASSLRASGVNYNEQFF
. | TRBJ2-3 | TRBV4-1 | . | TGCGCCAGCAGCCTTATAGGGTCTCGCACAGATACGCAGTATTTT | CASSLIGSRTDTQYF
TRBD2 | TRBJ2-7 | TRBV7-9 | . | TGTGCCAGCTCGGGAGGGGGACGAACCTACGAGCAGTACTTC | CASSGGGRTYEQYF
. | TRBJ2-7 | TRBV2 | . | TGTGCCAGCAGTTTTCGACTCACCTACGAGCAGTACTTC | CASSFRLTYEQYF
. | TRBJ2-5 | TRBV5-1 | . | TGCGCCAGCAGCACACAGCGGGAGACCCAGTACTTC | CASSTQRETQYF
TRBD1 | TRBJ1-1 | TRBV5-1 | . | TGCGCCAGCAGCGAAGGACAGGGAAACACTGAAGCTTTCTTT | CASSEGQGNTEAFF
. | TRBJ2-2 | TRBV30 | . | TGTGCCTGGAGTGTGGATCTAATATCGGGCACCGGGGAGCTGTTTTTT | CAWSVDLISGTGELFF
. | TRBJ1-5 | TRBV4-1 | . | TGCGCCAGCAGCCAAGTGGGGCTACGCGGGGGTAATCAGCCCCAGCATTTT | CASSQVGLRGGNQPQHF